Detailed here is one T cell receptor beta chain. Its antigen is not identified. The CDR3 is cut off 3 residues early in the read; its end comes from the germline J gene. Measured with immunoSEQ multiplex PCR; TCRdb has only the in-frame clones, and not every one. The sample features fewer than 25,000 clones, with approximately 5% in its top ten. The data are from a study of T cells in women clearing cervical HPV infection. Germline CDR1 and CDR2: GTSNPN and SVGIG (reference sequence). The CDR3 has 13 amino acids. Study outcomes and limitations: CIN3+ cases had significantly higher TCR richness than controls; evenness did not differ.

This TCR was sampled from a woman aged 18-69 years with a cervical HPV16 infection that either progressed to CIN3+ or cleared (not recorded which). Sequenced sample: blood buffy coat. The V call is TRBV30, the J call TRBJ1-1; D not certain. The CDR3 reads CAWSGGLAGLAFF. The covered CDR3 bases are TGTGCCTGGAGCGGCGGACTAGCGGGATTA.